This T cell receptor beta chain came from a study of shared clonotypes between healthy human individuals. HIV-negative, healthy adults without recent acute infections or vaccinations were the donors. Method: immunoSEQ multiplex PCR; TCRdb's copy keeps in-frame clones and lacks some. The sample shows approximately 500,000 clones, over 75% of them seen only once. The source of this sequence is a woman between 40 and 50 years old in good health. Some clones in this sample may be carry-over from other donors' samples. The sequenced sample was PBMCs.

The chain's CDR3 is CASSLSPNEKLFF. The CDR3 DNA sequence: TGTGCCAGCAGCTTGTCGCCTAATGAAAAACTGTTTTTT. The rearrangement joins TRBV5-4 to TRBJ1-4; no clear D gene. The CDR3 runs to 13 residues. Germline CDR1 reads SGHNT; CDR2 reads YYREEE (reference sequence). V dropped 1 base and J dropped 3 bases, with 4 bases sitting between them.